What follows are 21 T cell receptor beta chains derived from one specimen sequenced in a study of vaccination effects on CD4 cells after COVID-19. ViraFEST expansion of antigen-specific CD4+ T cells with viral peptide pools preceded sequencing. After less than 11 days in culture, the CD4+ T cells were isolated. None of these healthy vaccinees had been infected with SARS-CoV-2 before vaccination. Sequenced by immunoSEQ multiplex PCR; TCRdb stores in-frame clones only, minus some. The profile shows approximately 23,000 clones, under 75% of them singletons. For these TCRs, the target antigens are not known. The specimen was CD4+ T cells from PBMCs cultured with HCoV-OC43 spike peptides, collected before COVID-19 vaccination. The subset here: HCoV-OC43 spike overlapping peptide pool stimulation. These receptors were collected from a human donor who received a COVID-19 vaccine.

This clone was counted only a few times. The chain has TRBV9 and TRBJ1-2; no reliable D call. The CDR3 loop spans 12 amino acids. Per the germline V gene, CDR1 is SGDLS and CDR2 is YYNGEE. The V end was cut by 0 bases, the J end by 8 bases, with 8 bases between. As DNA, the CDR3 is TGTGCCAGCAGCGTAGCTCGTCTAGGCTACACCTTC. As protein: CASSVARLGYTF.

This chain joins TRBV10-1 and TRBJ2-2; no firm D call. The CDR3 loop spans 14 amino acids. The germline V gene encodes CDR1 WNHNN and CDR2 SYGVQD (reference sequence). V shed 3 bases and J shed 6 bases, with 11 bases lying between them. In DNA, the CDR3 is TGCGCCAGCAGTGATCAGATTAGTGCCGGGGAGCTGTTTTTT. Translated, it gives CASSDQISAGELFF.

J is TRBJ1-4 and V is TRBV5-6; maybe TRBD1 (5 bases). Trimming took 4 bases from V and 6 from J, leaving 25 bases between them. There are 18 residues in the CDR3. Germline values: CDR1 SGHDT, CDR2 YYEEEE. In DNA form, the CDR3 reads TGTGCCAGCAGCCGGCAAGGAGCCTGGGGGATGGTCGATGAAAAACTGTTTTTT. Residues: CASSRQGAWGMVDEKLFF.

The J gene is TRBJ2-7, the V gene TRBV11-2, with 14 bases lining up with TRBD2. The germline V gene encodes CDR1 SGHAT and CDR2 FQNNGV. This CDR3 contains 15 residues. The ends lost 5 bases at V and 7 bases at J; junction bases unmatched: 7. The CDR3 DNA sequence: TGTGCCAGCAGCAAGGGACTAGCGGGAGTTGAAGAGCAGTACTTC. This codes for CASSKGLAGVEEQYF.

This rearrangement joins TRBV27 to TRBJ1-4; D is uncertain. V gave up 2 bases and J gave up 4 bases, with 8 bases separating them. Germline V gene data show CDR1 as MNHEY and CDR2 as SMNVEV (reference sequence). The CDR3 runs to 14 residues. Written as DNA, the CDR3 is TGTGCCAGCAGTTTAACTCAGTTTAATGAAAAACTGTTTTTT. Protein sequence: CASSLTQFNEKLFF.

The chain carries TRBV10-2 and TRBJ1-2; maybe TRBD1 (5 bases). This CDR3 comprises 14 residues. Germline V lookup: CDR1 WSHSY, CDR2 SAAADI. V was shortened by 6 bases and J by 6 bases, with 17 bases between the two germline ends. CDR3 loop: CASSERRQSDGYTF. The DNA of the CDR3 is TGCGCCAGCAGCGAGAGAAGACAGTCAGATGGCTACACCTTC.

The genes are TRBV6-2 or TRBV6-3 and TRBJ2-2; 7 bases are shared with TRBD2. The junction had 1 base not matched to a gene; V was cut back by 2 bases and J by 1 base. Looked up from germline, CDR1 is MNHEY and CDR2 is SVGEGT. The CDR3 has 15 amino acids. CDR3 residues: CASSYSGENTGELFF. DNA of the CDR3: TGTGCCAGCAGTTACAGCGGGGAGAACACCGGGGAGCTGTTTTTT.

This chain links TRBV12-3 or TRBV12-4 with TRBJ2-2; maybe TRBD1 (5 bases). V was cut by 3 bases and J by 7 bases, with 9 bases left in between. CDR3 length equals 13 residues. The CDR3 sequence: CASSFREGGELFF. The DNA for the CDR3 is TGTGCCAGCAGTTTCAGGGAAGGCGGGGAGCTGTTTTTT.

The chain recombines TRBV2 with TRBJ1-5; 7 bases match TRBD1. Unmatched junction bases numbered 8, after V lost 8 bases and J lost 4 bases. Per the germline V gene, CDR1 is SNHLY and CDR2 is FYNNEI. This CDR3 spans 14 amino acids. The CDR3: CASHDREGNQPQHF. Here the CDR3 DNA reads TGTGCCAGCCACGACAGGGAAGGGAATCAGCCCCAGCATTTT.

CDR3 nucleotide sequence: TGTGCCAGCAGCCAAGATCCCCTTACTGAAGCTTTCTTT. Its protein is CASSQDPLTEAFF. The chain uses TRBV3-1 (or the pseudogene TRBV3-2) and TRBJ1-1, with D unresolved. This CDR3 comprises 13 residues. Germline V CDR1 and CDR2: LGHDT, YNNKEL (reference sequence). Trimming took off 0 bases at V and 5 bases at J, with 7 bases between the two ends.

The rearrangement joins TRBV5-6 to TRBJ1-1; D possibly corresponds to TRBD1 (5 bases). CDR1 is SGHDT, CDR2 YYEEEE, per germline. CDR3 length: 14 residues. The V gene lost 0 bases and the J gene lost 4 bases, with 10 bases spanning the gap. The DNA for the CDR3 is TGTGCCAGCAGCTTGGGCCCGGGGGGCACTGAAGCTTTCTTT. Its translation is CASSLGPGGTEAFF.

The chain carries TRBV28 and TRBJ2-1, with D unclear. V was trimmed by 6 bases and J by 0 bases, leaving 9 bases between them. The CDR3 is made up of 14 amino acids. Per germline, CDR1 MDHEN and CDR2 SYDVKM. The CDR3 DNA follows: TGTGCCAGCAGAGACGGCCCCTCCTACAATGAGCAGTTCTTC. Protein sequence: CASRDGPSYNEQFF.

As for this clone: At the DNA level, this CDR3 is encoded by other sequences in the same sample as well. The CDR3 DNA follows: TGTGCCAGCTCACCAGGAGGGAGTTACGAGCAGTACTTC. It encodes CASSPGGSYEQYF. This chain connects TRBV18 to TRBJ2-7, with D possibly being TRBD2 (6 bases). The ends were cut back, 2 bases at V and 4 bases at J, with 9 bases in the middle. Germline CDR1 is KGHSH and CDR2 is LQKENI. This CDR3 region has 13 residues.

This sequence joins TRBV5-1 and TRBJ2-5, with D hard to call. The V gene lost 1 base and the J gene lost 5 bases, with 3 bases spanning the gap. The CDR3 length is 11 residues. The germline V gene encodes CDR1 SGHRS and CDR2 YFSETQ. The CDR3 DNA is TGCGCCAGCAGCTTGAGGGAGACCCAGTACTTC. Encoded protein: CASSLRETQYF.

This clone was recorded a few times. The rearrangement uses TRBV20-1 and TRBJ1-1; 8 bases match TRBD1. Germline lookup yields CDR1 DFQATT and CDR2 SNEGSKA (reference sequence). The CDR3 has 11 amino acids. The V segment lost 3 bases and the J segment 10 bases; nucleotides outside the gene matches: 4. In DNA form, the CDR3 reads TGCAGTGCTAGCCCTACAGGGGGAGCTTTCTTT. Its translation: CSASPTGGAFF.

The chain employs TRBV13 and TRBJ2-2; D unresolved. The CDR3 is 15 residues long. Germline CDR1 and CDR2: PRHDT and FYEKMQ (reference sequence). Trimming stripped 0 bases from V and 2 bases from J, with 7 bases between. The CDR3 coding sequence is TGTGCCAGCAGCTTAGGGACGGTTAACACCGGGGAGCTGTTTTTT. It encodes CASSLGTVNTGELFF.

This chain links TRBV5-6 with TRBJ2-6; the D gene could be TRBD1 or TRBD2 (6 bases each). V was trimmed by 3 bases and J by 4 bases, leaving 11 bases between them. The CDR3 length is 15 residues. CDR1 is SGHDT, CDR2 YYEEEE, per germline. The CDR3 sequence: CASSSWGAGANVLTF. Written as DNA, the CDR3 is TGTGCCAGCAGCTCCTGGGGGGCCGGGGCCAACGTCCTGACTTTC.

The chain has TRBV2 and TRBJ1-2; 8 bases are shared with TRBD1. CDR1 is SNHLY, CDR2 FYNNEI, per germline. The CDR3 is made up of 16 amino acids. J was trimmed by 2 bases and V by 6 bases; bases with no gene match: 11. In nucleotides, the CDR3 is TGTGCCAGCAGCCCCCCGGGCGCAGGGGGCAACTATGGCTACACCTTC. Its protein is CASSPPGAGGNYGYTF.

This CDR3 is CASSTRLRDSKNEQFF. In DNA, the CDR3 is TGTGCCAGCAGCACAAGACTTCGGGACAGTAAGAATGAGCAGTTCTTC. The chain joins TRBV7-8 to TRBJ2-1; the match to TRBD1 covers 7 bases. CDR3 size: 16 residues. The germline V gene encodes CDR1 SGHVS and CDR2 FQNEAQ. Trimming at V came to 5 bases and at J to 7 bases, leaving 14 bases not matched to a gene.

A few counts support this clone. The chain recombines TRBV12-5 with TRBJ1-5; 7 nucleotides line up with TRBD1. J lost 4 bases, V lost 1 base, and 10 bases had no gene match. Germline V gene lookup returns CDR1 LGHNT and CDR2 FRNRAP. This CDR3 comprises 17 residues. The CDR3 bases are TGTGCTAGTGGTTTGGGCACCACAGGGGAGAGGAATCAGCCCCAGCATTTT. It specifies CASGLGTTGERNQPQHF. The variable domain in full, with the rest retrieved from reference TRBV12-5 and TRBJ1-5, is DARVTQTPRHKVTEMGQEVTMRCQPILGHNTVFWYRQTMMQGLELLAYFRNRAPLDDSGMPKDRFSAEMPDATLATLKIQPSEPRDSAVYFCASGLGTTGERNQPQHFGDGTRLSIL.

This clone was counted a few times. The CDR3 sequence is CASSTGTSDPEQYF. The CDR3 nucleotides read TGTGCCAGCTCCACCGGGACTAGCGACCCCGAGCAGTACTTC. This chain connects TRBV6-6 to TRBJ2-7; the match to TRBD2 covers 10 bases. CDR1 and CDR2 from the germline V gene are MNHNY and SVGAGI (reference sequence). The CDR3 sequence is 14 residues long. Trimming cost V 8 bases and J 6 bases; bases outside gene matches: 10.